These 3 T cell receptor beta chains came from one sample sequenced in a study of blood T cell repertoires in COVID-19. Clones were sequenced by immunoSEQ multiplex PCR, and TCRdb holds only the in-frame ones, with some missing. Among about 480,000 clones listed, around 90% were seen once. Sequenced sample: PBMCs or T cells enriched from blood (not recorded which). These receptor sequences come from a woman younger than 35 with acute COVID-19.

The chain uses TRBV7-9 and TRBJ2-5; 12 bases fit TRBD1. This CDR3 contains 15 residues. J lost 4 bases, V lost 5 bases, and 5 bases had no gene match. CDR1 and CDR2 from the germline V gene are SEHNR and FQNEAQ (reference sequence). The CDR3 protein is CASSLGTGGLETQYF. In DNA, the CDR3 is TGTGCCAGCAGCCTCGGGACAGGGGGCTTAGAGACCCAGTACTTC.

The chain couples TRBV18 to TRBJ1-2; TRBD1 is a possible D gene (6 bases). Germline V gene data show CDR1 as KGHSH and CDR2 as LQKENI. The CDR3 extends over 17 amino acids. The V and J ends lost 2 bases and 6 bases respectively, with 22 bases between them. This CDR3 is CASSPGETGSIGNGYTF. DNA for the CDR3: TGTGCCAGCTCACCAGGGGAAACAGGGTCAATCGGAAATGGCTACACCTTC.

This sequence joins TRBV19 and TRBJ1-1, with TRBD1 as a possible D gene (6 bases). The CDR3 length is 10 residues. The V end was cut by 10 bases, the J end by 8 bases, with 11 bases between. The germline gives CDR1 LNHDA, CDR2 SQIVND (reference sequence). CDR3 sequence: CATLQGEAFF. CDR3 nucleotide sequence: TGTGCCACCCTACAGGGAGAAGCTTTCTTT.